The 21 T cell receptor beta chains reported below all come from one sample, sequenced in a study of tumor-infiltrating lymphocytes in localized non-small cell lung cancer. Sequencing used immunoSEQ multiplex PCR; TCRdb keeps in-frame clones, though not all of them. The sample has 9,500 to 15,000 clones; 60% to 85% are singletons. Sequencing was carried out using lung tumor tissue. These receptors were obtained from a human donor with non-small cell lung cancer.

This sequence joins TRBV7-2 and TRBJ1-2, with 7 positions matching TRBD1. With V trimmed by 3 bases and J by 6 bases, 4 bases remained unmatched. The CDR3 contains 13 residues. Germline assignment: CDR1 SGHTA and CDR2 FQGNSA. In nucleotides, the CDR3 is TGTGCCAGCAGCTTTATAGGGGGCAATGGCTACACCTTC. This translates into CASSFIGGNGYTF. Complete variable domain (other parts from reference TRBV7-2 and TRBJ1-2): GAGVSQSPSNKVTEKGKDVELRCDPISGHTALYWYRQSLGQGLEFLIYFQGNSAPDKSGLPSDRFSAERTGGSVSTLTIQRTQQEDSAVYLCASSFIGGNGYTFGSGTRLTVV.

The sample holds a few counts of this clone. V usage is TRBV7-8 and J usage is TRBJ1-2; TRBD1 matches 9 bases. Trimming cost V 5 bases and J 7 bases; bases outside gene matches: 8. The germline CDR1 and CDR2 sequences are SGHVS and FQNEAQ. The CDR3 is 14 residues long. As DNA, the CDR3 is TGTGCCAGCAGCGACTACAGGGGGCTTGGTGGCTACACCTTC. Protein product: CASSDYRGLGGYTF.

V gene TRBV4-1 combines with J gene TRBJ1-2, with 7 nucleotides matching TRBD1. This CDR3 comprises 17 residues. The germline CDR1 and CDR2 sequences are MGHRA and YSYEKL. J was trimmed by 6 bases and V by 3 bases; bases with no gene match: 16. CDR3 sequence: CASSQEARQGGRDGYTF. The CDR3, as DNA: TGCGCCAGCAGCCAGGAAGCGCGGCAGGGGGGGCGTGATGGCTACACCTTC.

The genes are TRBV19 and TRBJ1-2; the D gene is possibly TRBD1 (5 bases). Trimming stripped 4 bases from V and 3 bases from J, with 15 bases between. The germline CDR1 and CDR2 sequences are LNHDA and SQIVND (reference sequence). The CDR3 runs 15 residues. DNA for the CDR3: TGTGCCAGTAGTACCGGTCGGACAAGGGACTATGGCTACACCTTC. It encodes CASSTGRTRDYGYTF.

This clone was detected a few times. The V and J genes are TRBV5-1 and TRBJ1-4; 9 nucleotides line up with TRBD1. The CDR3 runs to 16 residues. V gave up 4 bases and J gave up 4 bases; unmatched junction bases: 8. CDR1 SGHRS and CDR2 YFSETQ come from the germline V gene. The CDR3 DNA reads TGCGCCAGCAGCCCCCTAGGACAGGGGTTTAATGAAAAACTGTTTTTT. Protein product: CASSPLGQGFNEKLFF.

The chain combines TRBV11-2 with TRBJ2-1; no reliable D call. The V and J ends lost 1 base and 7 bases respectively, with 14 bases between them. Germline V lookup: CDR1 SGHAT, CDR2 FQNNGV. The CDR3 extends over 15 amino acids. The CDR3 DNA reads TGTGCCAGCAGCTTAGTCGCGACCTCATCTAATGAGCAGTTCTTC. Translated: CASSLVATSSNEQFF.

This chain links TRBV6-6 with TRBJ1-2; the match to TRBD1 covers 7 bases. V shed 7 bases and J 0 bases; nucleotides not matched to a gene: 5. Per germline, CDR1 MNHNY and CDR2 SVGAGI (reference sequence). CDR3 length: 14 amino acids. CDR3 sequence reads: CASTEGQTNYGYTF. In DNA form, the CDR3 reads TGTGCCAGCACCGAGGGACAGACTAACTATGGCTACACCTTC.

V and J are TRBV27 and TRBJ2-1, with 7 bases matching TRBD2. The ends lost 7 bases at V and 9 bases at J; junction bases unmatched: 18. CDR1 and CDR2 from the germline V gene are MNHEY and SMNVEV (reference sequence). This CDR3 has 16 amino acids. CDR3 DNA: TGTGCCAGCACAAAGGGACGGGGGGTCAGAACGTTTGAGCAGTTCTTC. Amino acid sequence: CASTKGRGVRTFEQFF.

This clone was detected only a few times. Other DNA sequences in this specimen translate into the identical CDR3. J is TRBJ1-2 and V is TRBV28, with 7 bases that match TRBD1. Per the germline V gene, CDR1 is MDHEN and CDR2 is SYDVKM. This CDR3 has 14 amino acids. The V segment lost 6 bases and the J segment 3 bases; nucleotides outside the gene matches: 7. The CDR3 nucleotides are TGTGCCAGCAGCCTCCTTGGGACAGACTATGGCTACACCTTC. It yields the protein CASSLLGTDYGYTF.

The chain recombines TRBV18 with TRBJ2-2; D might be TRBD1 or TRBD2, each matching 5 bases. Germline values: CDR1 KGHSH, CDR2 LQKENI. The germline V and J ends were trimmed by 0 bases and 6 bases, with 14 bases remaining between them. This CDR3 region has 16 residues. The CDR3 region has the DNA TGTGCCAGCTCACCACCGTCGGGGCCCGTCGCCGGGGAGCTGTTTTTT. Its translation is CASSPPSGPVAGELFF.

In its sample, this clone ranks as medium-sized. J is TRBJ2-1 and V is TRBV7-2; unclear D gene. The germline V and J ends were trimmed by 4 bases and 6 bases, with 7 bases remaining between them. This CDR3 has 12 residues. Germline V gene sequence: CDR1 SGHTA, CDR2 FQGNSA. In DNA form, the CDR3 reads TGTGCCAGCAGCTCCGGACCCAATGAGCAGTTCTTC. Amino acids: CASSSGPNEQFF.

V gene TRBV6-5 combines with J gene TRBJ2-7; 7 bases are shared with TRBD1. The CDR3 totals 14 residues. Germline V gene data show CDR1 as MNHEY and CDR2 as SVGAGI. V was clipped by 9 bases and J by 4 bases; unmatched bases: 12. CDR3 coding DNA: TGTGCCAGAAAAGCTACAGGGGCACCTTACGAGCAGTACGTC. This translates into CARKATGAPYEQYV.

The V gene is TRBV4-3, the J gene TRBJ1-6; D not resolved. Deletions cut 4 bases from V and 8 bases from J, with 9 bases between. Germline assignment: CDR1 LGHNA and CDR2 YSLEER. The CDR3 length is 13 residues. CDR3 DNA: TGCGCCAGCAGCCGAGACGCGGATTCACCCCTCCACTTT. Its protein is CASSRDADSPLHF.

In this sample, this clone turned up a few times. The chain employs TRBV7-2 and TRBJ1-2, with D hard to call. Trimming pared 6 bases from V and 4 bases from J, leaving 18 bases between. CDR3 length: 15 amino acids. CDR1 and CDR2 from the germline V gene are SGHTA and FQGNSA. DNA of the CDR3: TGTGCCAGCAGGGATCCGCCTCCAAGAAGCTATGGCTACACCTTC. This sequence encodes CASRDPPPRSYGYTF.

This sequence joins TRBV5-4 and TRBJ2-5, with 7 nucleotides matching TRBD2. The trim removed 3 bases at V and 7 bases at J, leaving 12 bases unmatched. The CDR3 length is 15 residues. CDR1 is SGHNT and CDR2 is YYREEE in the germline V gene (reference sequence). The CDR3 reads CASSSGWRELGTQYF. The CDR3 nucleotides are TGTGCCAGCAGCTCGGGGTGGCGGGAGCTGGGGACCCAGTACTTC.

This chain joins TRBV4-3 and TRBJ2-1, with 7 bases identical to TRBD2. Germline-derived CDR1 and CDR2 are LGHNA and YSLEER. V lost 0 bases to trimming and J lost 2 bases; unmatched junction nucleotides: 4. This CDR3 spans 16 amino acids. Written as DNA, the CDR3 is TGCGCCAGCAGCCAAGATTTTGGACTAGCCTACAATGAGCAGTTCTTC. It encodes CASSQDFGLAYNEQFF.

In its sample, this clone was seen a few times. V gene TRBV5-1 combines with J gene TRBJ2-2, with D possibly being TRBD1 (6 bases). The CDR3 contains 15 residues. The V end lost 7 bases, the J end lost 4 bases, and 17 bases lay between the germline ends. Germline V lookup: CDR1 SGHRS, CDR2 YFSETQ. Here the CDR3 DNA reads TGCGCCAGCCAACAACAGGGAAGCGGCACCGGGGAGCTGTTTTTT. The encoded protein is CASQQQGSGTGELFF.

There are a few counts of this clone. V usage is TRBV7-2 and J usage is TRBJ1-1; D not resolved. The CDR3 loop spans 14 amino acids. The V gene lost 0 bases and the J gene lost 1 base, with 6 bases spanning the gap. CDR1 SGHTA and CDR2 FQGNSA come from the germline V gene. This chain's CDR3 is CASSLAGANTEAFF. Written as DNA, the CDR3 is TGTGCCAGCAGCTTAGCAGGAGCGAACACTGAAGCTTTCTTT. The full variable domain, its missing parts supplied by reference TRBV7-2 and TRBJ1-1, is GAGVSQSPSNKVTEKGKDVELRCDPISGHTALYWYRQSLGQGLEFLIYFQGNSAPDKSGLPSDRFSAERTGGSVSTLTIQRTQQEDSAVYLCASSLAGANTEAFFGQGTRLTVV.

CDR3 amino acids: CASQGPWETQYF. The CDR3 DNA reads TGTGCCAGCCAGGGGCCCTGGGAGACCCAGTACTTC. V gene TRBV7-9 combines with J gene TRBJ2-5, with D possibly matching TRBD1 (6 bases). V lost 8 bases to trimming and J lost 5 bases, with 12 bases between them. This CDR3 is built from 12 residues. Germline CDR1 reads SEHNR; CDR2 reads FQNEAQ (reference sequence).

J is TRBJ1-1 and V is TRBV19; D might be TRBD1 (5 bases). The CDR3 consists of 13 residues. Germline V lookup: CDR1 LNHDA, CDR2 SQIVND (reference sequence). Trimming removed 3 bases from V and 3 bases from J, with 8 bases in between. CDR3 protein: CASSMKGDTEAFF. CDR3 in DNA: TGTGCCAGTAGTATGAAAGGGGACACTGAAGCTTTCTTT.

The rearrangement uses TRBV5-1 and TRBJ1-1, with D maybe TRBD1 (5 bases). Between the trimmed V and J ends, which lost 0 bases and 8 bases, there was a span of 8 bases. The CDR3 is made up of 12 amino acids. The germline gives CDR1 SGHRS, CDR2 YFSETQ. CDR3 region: CASSLDYREAFF. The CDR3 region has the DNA TGCGCCAGCAGCTTGGATTACAGGGAAGCTTTCTTT.